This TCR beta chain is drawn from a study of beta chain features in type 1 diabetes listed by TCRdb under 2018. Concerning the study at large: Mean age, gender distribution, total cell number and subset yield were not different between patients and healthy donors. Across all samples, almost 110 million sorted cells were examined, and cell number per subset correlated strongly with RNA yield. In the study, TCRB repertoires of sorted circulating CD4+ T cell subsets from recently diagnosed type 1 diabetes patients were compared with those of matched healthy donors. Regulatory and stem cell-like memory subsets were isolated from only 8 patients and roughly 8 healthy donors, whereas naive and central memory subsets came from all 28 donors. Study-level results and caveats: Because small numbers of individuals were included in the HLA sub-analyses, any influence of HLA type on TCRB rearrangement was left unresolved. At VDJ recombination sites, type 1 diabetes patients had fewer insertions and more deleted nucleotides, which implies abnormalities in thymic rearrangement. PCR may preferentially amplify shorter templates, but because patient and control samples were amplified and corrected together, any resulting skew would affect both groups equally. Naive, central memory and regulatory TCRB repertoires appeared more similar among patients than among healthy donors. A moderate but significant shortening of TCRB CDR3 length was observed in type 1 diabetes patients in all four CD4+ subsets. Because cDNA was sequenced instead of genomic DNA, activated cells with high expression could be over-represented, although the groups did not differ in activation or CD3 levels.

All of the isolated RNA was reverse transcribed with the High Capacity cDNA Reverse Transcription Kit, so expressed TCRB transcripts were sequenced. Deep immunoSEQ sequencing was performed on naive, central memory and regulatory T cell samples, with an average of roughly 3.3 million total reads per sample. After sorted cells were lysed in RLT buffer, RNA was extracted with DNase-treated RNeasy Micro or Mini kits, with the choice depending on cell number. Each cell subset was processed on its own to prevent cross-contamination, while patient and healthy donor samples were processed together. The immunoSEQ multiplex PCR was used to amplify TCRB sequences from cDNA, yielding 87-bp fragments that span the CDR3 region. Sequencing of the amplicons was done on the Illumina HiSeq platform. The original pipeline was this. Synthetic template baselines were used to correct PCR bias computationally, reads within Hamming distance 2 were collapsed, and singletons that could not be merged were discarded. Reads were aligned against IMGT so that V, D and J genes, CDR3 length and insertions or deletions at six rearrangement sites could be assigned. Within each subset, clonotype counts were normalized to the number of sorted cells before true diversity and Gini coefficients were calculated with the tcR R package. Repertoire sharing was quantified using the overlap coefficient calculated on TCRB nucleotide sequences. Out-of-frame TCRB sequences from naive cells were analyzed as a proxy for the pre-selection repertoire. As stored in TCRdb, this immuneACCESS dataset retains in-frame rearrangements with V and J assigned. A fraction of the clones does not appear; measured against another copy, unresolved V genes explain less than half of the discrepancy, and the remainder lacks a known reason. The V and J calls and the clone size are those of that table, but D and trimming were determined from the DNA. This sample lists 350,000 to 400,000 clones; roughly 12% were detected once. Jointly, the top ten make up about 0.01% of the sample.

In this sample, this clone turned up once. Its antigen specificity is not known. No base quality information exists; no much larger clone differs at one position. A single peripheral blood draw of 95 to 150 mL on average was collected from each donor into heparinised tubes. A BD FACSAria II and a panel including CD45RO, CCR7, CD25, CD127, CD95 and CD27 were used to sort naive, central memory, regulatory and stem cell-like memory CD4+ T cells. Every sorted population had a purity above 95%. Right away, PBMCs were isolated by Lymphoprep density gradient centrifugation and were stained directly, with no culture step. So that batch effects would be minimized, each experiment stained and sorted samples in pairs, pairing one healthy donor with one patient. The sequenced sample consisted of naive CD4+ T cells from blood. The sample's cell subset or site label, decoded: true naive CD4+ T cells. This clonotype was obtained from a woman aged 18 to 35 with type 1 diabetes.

CDR3 sequence: CASSLIDGLDTEAFF. The DNA reads as follows: TGTGCCAGCAGTTTGATCGACGGTCTAGACACTGAAGCTTTCTTT. The sequence links TRBV27 to TRBJ1-1, with the D gene not confidently named. CDR3 length: 15 amino acids, cysteine to phenylalanine. The kept DNA is CDR3 alone, 45 bases in frame from the first base. Relative to germline, V is 3 bases shorter and J is 3 bases shorter, with 14 bases between their ends. Looking up the germline V gene (reference sequence) yields CDR1 MNHEY and CDR2 SMNVEV.